This T cell receptor beta chain is from a study of blood T cell repertoires in COVID-19. Overall study context: From the United States, Italy and Spain came samples of acute and convalescent COVID-19.

It was during active infection that Seattle patients were enrolled and then longitudinally followed. The assay was immunoSEQ multiplex PCR, and TCRdb's table has in-frame clones only and misses some. The sample comprises 250,000 to 350,000 clones, more than 80% of which are singletons, and nearly 7% rests with the top ten. The V gene's germline CDR1 is LGHNA and CDR2 YSLEER. The CDR3 runs to 17 residues. Trimming shortened V by 0 bases and J by 6 bases, and 20 bases separated the two germline ends. This TCR came from a woman aged 25 to 39 with COVID-19, enrolled during active disease. The sample taken for sequencing was peripheral blood. The V gene is TRBV4-3, the J gene TRBJ1-2; TRBD1 might be the D (5 bases). The CDR3, as DNA: TGCGCCAGCAGCCAAGATTGGTTGCAGGGCATTCTAAATGGCTACACCTTC. Its protein is CASSQDWLQGILNGYTF.